This TCR beta chain was captured in a study of shared clonotypes between healthy human individuals. Study information: A couple of women and a few men aged 18 to 49 made up the donors. Study observations and caveats: The study generally estimated greater richness for naive than memory subsets.

CD8 cells regarded as naive lacked CD45RO, were positively chosen for CCR7, and omitted terminally differentiated effector memory CD45RA+ cells. Free of recent acute infections or vaccinations, the donors were healthy HIV-negative adults. Deep-level running was used for the assay. Assay used: immunoSEQ multiplex PCR; TCRdb lists only in-frame clones, some missing. The table includes approximately 1.9 million clones, 93% detected once. Concerning this clone itself: The target antigen is unknown.

Deletions cut 1 base from V and 2 bases from J, with 4 bases between. There are 12 residues in the CDR3. The germline gives CDR1 SGDLS, CDR2 YYNGEE. V and J are TRBV9 and TRBJ2-7; no clear D gene. The sequence derives from a man younger than 35 in good health. Some clones in this sample may be carry-over from other donors' samples. What was sequenced was naive CD8+ T cells from PBMCs. CDR3 DNA: TGTGCCAGCAGCGTAAGACCCTACGAGCAGTACTTC. This codes for CASSVRPYEQYF.